Listed here are 9 T cell receptor beta chains from one sample, sequenced in a study of T cells in Graves' hyperthyroidism and ophthalmopathy. From RNA transcripts, TCR beta CDR3 regions were amplified. When the TCR CDR3 underwent first-round RT-PCR, the HTBI primer set was used. TCRdb re-analysed the multiplex PCR reads in MiXCR, keeping a single row per CDR3 protein. The repertoire holds more than 500,000 distinct CDR3 sequences, over 12% seen once, with over 3.5% in the top ten. Material: blood. All receptors derive from a woman aged 40 to 55 with Graves' ophthalmopathy.

This clonotype came up many times. The gene calls are TRBV12-3 or TRBV12-4 and TRBJ2-5; tentatively, D is TRBD1 or TRBD2 (6 bases each). V was cut by 3 bases and J by 6 bases, with 11 bases left in between. This CDR3 contains 13 residues. The CDR3 DNA reads TGTGCCAGCAGTTTGGGCGGGACAAAGACCCAGTACTTC. Its protein is CASSLGGTKTQYF.

Ten or more counts support this clonotype. The chain is built from TRBV20-1 and TRBJ2-7; 7 bases fit TRBD2. Germline CDR1 reads DFQATT; CDR2 reads SNEGSKA (reference sequence). J lost 3 bases, V lost 0 bases, and 8 bases had no gene match. The CDR3 contains 15 residues. The CDR3 spells CSARDVGRSVYEQYF. CDR3 sequence (DNA): TGCAGTGCTAGAGATGTCGGGAGGTCGGTCTACGAGCAGTACTTC.

This clonotype showed up many times. The rearrangement uses TRBV20-1 and TRBJ1-1; the match to TRBD1 covers 7 bases. CDR3 length: 11 residues. J lost 11 bases, V lost 6 bases, and 9 bases had no gene match. The germline CDR1 and CDR2 sequences are DFQATT and SNEGSKA (reference sequence). CDR3 nucleotides: TGCAGTGCCGCTCGACAGGGTCTGGCTTTCTTT. It yields the protein CSAARQGLAFF.

This clonotype has at least ten counts. CDR3 region: CASSGFGQGTYEQYF. Written as DNA, the CDR3 is TGTGCCAGCAGTGGCTTTGGACAGGGGACCTACGAGCAGTACTTC. The chain employs TRBV2 and TRBJ2-7, with 9 bases fitting TRBD1. Germline values: CDR1 SNHLY, CDR2 FYNNEI. This CDR3 has 15 amino acids. With 4 bases clipped from V and 2 bases from J, the junction kept 6 bases outside the gene matches.

This clonotype was recorded many times. The V call is TRBV6-1, the J call TRBJ2-7; 11 nucleotides align to TRBD1. J lost 5 bases, V lost 5 bases, and 11 bases had no gene match. Per the germline V gene, CDR1 is MNHNS and CDR2 is SASEGT. The CDR3 contains 16 residues. CDR3 sequence reads: CASSKSTGTGGNEQYF. The CDR3 nucleotides are TGTGCCAGCAGTAAATCAACCGGGACAGGGGGAAACGAGCAGTACTTC.

This clonotype was picked up many times. The J gene is TRBJ1-2, the V gene TRBV12-3 or TRBV12-4, with 10 bases lining up with TRBD1. J gave up 5 bases and V 7 bases, and 7 bases lay outside the gene matches. This CDR3 spans 14 amino acids. The CDR3 region is CASTLRDRGYGYTF. CDR3 bases: TGTGCCAGCACTCTGAGGGACAGGGGATATGGCTACACCTTC.

Points on this clonotype: Relative to the germline gene, one junction end is altered; a read error may explain this. The V call is TRBV12-3 or TRBV12-4, the J call TRBJ2-7; D ambiguous. This CDR3 spans 14 amino acids. The chain's CDR3 is CASSPERGSYEQHF. The CDR3 nucleotides read TGTGCCAGCAGCCCAGAGAGAGGCTCCTACGAGCAGCACTTC.

This clonotype was found many times. This chain links TRBV6-4 with TRBJ2-5, with TRBD2 identical over 14 bases. This CDR3 has 20 residues. Germline assignment: CDR1 MRHNA and CDR2 SNTAGT. V lost 6 bases and J lost 0; bases outside the gene matches: 15. The CDR3 loop is CASRPTGTSGSGGYQETQYF. DNA for the CDR3: TGTGCCAGCAGGCCGACCGGGACTAGCGGGAGTGGGGGGTACCAAGAGACCCAGTACTTC.

This clonotype has a handful of counts. Mismatch with germline at one junction end may stem from a read error. The chain recombines TRBV28 with TRBJ2-4, with TRBD2 matching 13 bases. This CDR3 is built from 15 residues. Germline assignment: CDR1 MDHEN and CDR2 SYDVKM. The DNA of the CDR3 is TGTGCCAGCACACTAGCGGGAGGGCCCAAAAACTTTCAGTACTTC. Amino acids: CASTLAGGPKNFQYF.